This entry lists 17 T cell receptor beta chains sequenced from one sample in a study of blood T cell repertoires in COVID-19. Clones were read by immunoSEQ multiplex PCR, and TCRdb kept only the in-frame ones, dropping some. In the table there are roughly 100,000 clones, around nine tenths of which are singletons. The sample taken for sequencing was peripheral blood. These receptors were taken from a human donor in a cohort sampled during active COVID-19.

The chain couples TRBV11-2 to TRBJ2-2, with D possibly TRBD1 on 5 matching bases. Trimming shortened V by 2 bases and J by 0 bases, and 7 bases separated the two germline ends. Germline V gene data show CDR1 as SGHAT and CDR2 as FQNNGV. The CDR3 totals 15 residues. The CDR3: CASSLLQANTGELFF. The CDR3 nucleotides are TGTGCCAGCAGCTTACTACAGGCGAACACCGGGGAGCTGTTTTTT. The whole variable domain, remainder taken from reference TRBV11-2 and TRBJ2-2, is EAGVAQSPRYKIIEKRQSVAFWCNPISGHATLYWYQQILGQGPKLLIQFQNNGVVDDSQLPKDRFSAERLKGVDSTLKIQPAKLEDSAVYLCASSLLQANTGELFFGEGSRLTVL.

The chain links TRBV12-5 to TRBJ2-3, with 7 positions matching TRBD1. This CDR3 comprises 14 residues. CDR1 and CDR2 (germline): LGHNT, FRNRAP. Trimming at V came to 5 bases and at J to 5 bases, leaving 7 bases not matched to a gene. The CDR3 loop reads CASGLGQARDTQYF. The DNA for the CDR3 is TGTGCTAGTGGTCTCGGACAGGCCCGAGATACGCAGTATTTT. Together with reference TRBV12-5 and TRBJ2-3, the CDR3 gives the full variable domain: DARVTQTPRHKVTEMGQEVTMRCQPILGHNTVFWYRQTMMQGLELLAYFRNRAPLDDSGMPKDRFSAEMPDATLATLKIQPSEPRDSAVYFCASGLGQARDTQYFGPGTRLTVL.

This sequence joins TRBV19 and TRBJ2-7; a weak D match, TRBD1 (5 bases). The CDR3 has 14 residues. Germline V gene data show CDR1 as LNHDA and CDR2 as SQIVND (reference sequence). The V and J ends lost 6 bases and 3 bases respectively, with 15 bases between them. CDR3 in amino acids: CASSPTVALYEQYF. As DNA, the CDR3 is TGTGCCAGTAGCCCGACAGTTGCCCTCTACGAGCAGTACTTC.

The chain employs TRBV5-1 and TRBJ1-3, with D possibly TRBD1 on 5 matching bases. Trimming removed 0 bases from V and 2 bases from J, with 12 bases in between. CDR3 size: 16 residues. Per the germline V gene, CDR1 is SGHRS and CDR2 is YFSETQ. CDR3 DNA: TGCGCCAGCAGCTTGGCCTACGGGGGGGCTGGAAACACCATATATTTT. Its protein product is CASSLAYGGAGNTIYF.

This chain links TRBV28 with TRBJ1-2; no firm D call. The germline CDR1 and CDR2 sequences are MDHEN and SYDVKM. The CDR3 runs to 13 residues. Trimming took 3 bases from V and 4 from J, leaving 9 bases between them. The CDR3: CASSFEHVYGYTF. CDR3 sequence (DNA): TGTGCCAGCAGTTTCGAACACGTCTATGGCTACACCTTC.

The CDR3 DNA sequence: TGTGCCAGCAGCTTAGGAAGTCAGGCTGGAAACACCATATATTTT. Translated, it gives CASSLGSQAGNTIYF. This chain links TRBV7-2 with TRBJ1-3; D uncertain. The ends were cut back, 1 base at V and 2 bases at J, with 9 bases in the middle. Germline V gives CDR1 SGHTA, CDR2 FQGNSA. CDR3 size: 15 residues.

The rearrangement uses TRBV20-1 and TRBJ2-5, with D uncertain. Per the germline V gene, CDR1 is DFQATT and CDR2 is SNEGSKA (reference sequence). V was pared by 3 bases and J by 4 bases, with 6 bases between. The CDR3 is 11 amino acids. CDR3 protein: CSARWRETQYF. The CDR3 DNA sequence: TGCAGTGCTAGGTGGAGAGAGACCCAGTACTTC.

This clone was seen only once. CDR3 nucleotide sequence: TGTGCCAGCAGTTGGCAGGGGGCCTATGGCTACACCTTC. Translation: CASSWQGAYGYTF. This rearrangement joins TRBV27 to TRBJ1-2, with TRBD1 identical over 8 bases. CDR1 is MNHEY, CDR2 SMNVEV, per germline (reference sequence). The CDR3 runs to 13 residues. V lost 4 bases and J lost 4; bases outside the gene matches: 2.

This chain links TRBV7-8 with TRBJ2-3, with 9 bases fitting TRBD2. The V gene end was trimmed by 5 bases and the J gene end by 2 bases; junction bases not matched to a gene: 8. The CDR3 runs to 16 residues. In germline, CDR1 is SGHVS, CDR2 FQNEAQ. DNA for the CDR3: TGTGCCAGCAGCCCACTACCTAGCGGGGTCACAGATACGCAGTATTTT. Amino acids: CASSPLPSGVTDTQYF.

The CDR3 bases are TGTGCCAGCAGTCCACTAGCGGACTACAATGAGCAGTTCTTC. Translating it yields CASSPLADYNEQFF. The chain combines TRBV6-2 or TRBV6-3 with TRBJ2-1; 8 bases align to TRBD2. Germline loops: CDR1 MNHEY, CDR2 SVGEGT. The CDR3 covers 14 residues. V was clipped by 5 bases and J by 3 bases; unmatched bases: 3.

The V and J genes are TRBV7-8 and TRBJ2-5, with 12 bases identical to TRBD2. From germline, CDR1 is SGHVS and CDR2 FQNEAQ. V gave up 4 bases and J gave up 2 bases; unmatched junction bases: 2. CDR3 size: 15 residues. The CDR3 loop is CASSYGLAGQETQYF. DNA of the CDR3: TGTGCCAGCAGCTATGGACTAGCGGGACAAGAGACCCAGTACTTC.

This clone is a singleton in its sample. The rearrangement uses TRBV19 and TRBJ1-2; no clear D gene. Per germline, CDR1 LNHDA and CDR2 SQIVND (reference sequence). CDR3 size: 15 residues. Deletions cut 8 bases from V and 3 bases from J, with 19 bases between. The CDR3 loop reads CASLPLFSSDYGYTF. The DNA for the CDR3 is TGTGCCAGTCTACCCCTCTTTTCGTCGGACTATGGCTACACCTTC. Variable domain in full (rest from reference TRBV19 and TRBJ1-2): DGGITQSPKYLFRKEGQNVTLSCEQNLNHDAMYWYRQDPGQGLRLIYYSQIVNDFQKGDIAEGYSVSREKKESFPLTVTSAQKNPTAFYLCASLPLFSSDYGYTFGSGTRLTVV.

The rearrangement uses TRBV7-2 and TRBJ1-1, with a weak D call TRBD1 (5 bases). The germline CDR1 and CDR2 sequences are SGHTA and FQGNSA. V gave up 3 bases and J gave up 0 bases, with 14 bases separating them. The CDR3 length is 16 residues. CDR3 in amino acids: CASSFTGRSMNTEAFF. CDR3 nucleotide sequence: TGTGCCAGCAGCTTCACAGGACGCTCTATGAACACTGAAGCTTTCTTT.

The chain links TRBV7-2 to TRBJ2-7; a possible D gene is TRBD2 (6 bases). The CDR3 sequence is 16 residues long. Trimming shortened V by 1 base and J by 2 bases, and 15 bases separated the two germline ends. Germline V lookup: CDR1 SGHTA, CDR2 FQGNSA. CDR3 DNA: TGTGCCAGCAGCTTAGGGGGGGATGGCACTCCCTACGAGCAGTACTTC. Translation: CASSLGGDGTPYEQYF.

The chain combines TRBV6-2 or TRBV6-3 with TRBJ1-2; possibly TRBD1 for D (6 bases). The CDR3 totals 15 residues. The V end lost 2 bases, the J end lost 2 bases, and 12 bases lay between the germline ends. Looked up from germline, CDR1 is MNHEY and CDR2 is SVGEGT. DNA for the CDR3: TGTGCCAGCAGTTACGCTAACAGGGACAACTATGGCTACACCTTC. Translated: CASSYANRDNYGYTF.

The chain carries TRBV5-4 and TRBJ1-1; 12 bases map to TRBD1. Germline V gene lookup returns CDR1 SGHNT and CDR2 YYREEE (reference sequence). The CDR3 runs to 14 residues. V dropped 4 bases and J dropped 7; count of bases not matched to a gene: 5. The CDR3 spells CASSTGTGGFEAFF. Here the CDR3 DNA reads TGTGCCAGCAGCACCGGGACAGGGGGCTTTGAAGCTTTCTTT. Full variable domain (missing parts from reference TRBV5-4 and TRBJ1-1): ETGVTQSPTHLIKTRGQQVTLRCSSQSGHNTVSWYQQALGQGPQFIFQYYREEENGRGNFPPRFSGLQFPNYSSELNVNALELDDSALYLCASSTGTGGFEAFFGQGTRLTVV.

The J gene is TRBJ1-5, the V gene TRBV19; 7 nucleotides align to TRBD1. With V trimmed by 5 bases and J by 6 bases, 10 bases remained unmatched. The CDR3 loop spans 15 amino acids. Germline V gives CDR1 LNHDA, CDR2 SQIVND (reference sequence). The DNA of the CDR3 is TGTGCCAGTAGTGCCAACAGGGGTACGCGTCAGCCCCAGCATTTT. Residues: CASSANRGTRQPQHF.